A selection of T cell receptor beta chains follows, all from one sample in a study of beta chain features in type 1 diabetes. Sequencing used immunoSEQ multiplex PCR; TCRdb keeps in-frame clones, though not all of them. The sample includes 970,000 or so clones, 15% to 20% of them seen just once. What was sequenced was naive CD4+ T cells from blood. The origin of the receptors is a young woman in good health. Each CDR3 is given with its conserved first and last residue. D genes are given only for firm matches. The size entry is marked missing in some rows and otherwise reads once, few, many or a size class.

>.|.|TRBV4-1|TRBJ2-5
CASSQVSGTQYF
TGCGCCAGCAGCCAAGTGTCCGGGACCCAGTACTTC
>TRBD1|.|TRBV10-3|TRBJ1-5
CAISDPGGVNQPQHF
TGTGCCATCAGTGATCCAGGGGGCGTGAATCAGCCCCAGCATTTT
>.|.|TRBV9|TRBJ2-1
CASSVNLGEQFF
TGTGCCAGCAGCGTAAATCTGGGGGAGCAGTTCTTC
>.|.|TRBV18|TRBJ2-2
CASSPGTGELFF
TGTGCCAGCTCACCGGGAACCGGGGAGCTGTTTTTT
>.|.|TRBV27|TRBJ1-2
CASSRRDPRDGYTF
TGTGCCAGCAGCCGAAGGGATCCACGAGATGGCTACACCTTC
>.|.|TRBV18|TRBJ1-5
CASSTQEDQPQHF
TGTGCCAGCTCAACACAGGAGGATCAGCCCCAGCATTTT
>TRBD1|.|TRBV10-2|TRBJ1-5
CASSVQGNQPQHF
TGCGCCAGCAGTGTACAGGGGAACCAGCCCCAGCATTTT
>TRBD2|.|TRBV5-1|TRBJ2-1
CASSLEGLAGGPSEQFF
TGCGCCAGCAGCTTGGAGGGACTAGCGGGAGGGCCGAGTGAGCAGTTCTTC
>.|.|TRBV7-9|TRBJ1-1
CASSFPEMNTEAFF
TGTGCCAGCAGCTTCCCGGAGATGAACACTGAAGCTTTCTTT
>.|few|TRBV7-8|TRBJ2-3
CASSFGQYTDTQYF
TGTGCCAGCAGCTTCGGCCAGTACACAGATACGCAGTATTTT
>TRBD2|few|TRBV6-5|TRBJ2-7
CASRTGTSGSNEQYF
TGTGCCAGCAGAACGGGGACTAGCGGGAGTAACGAGCAGTACTTC
>.|few|TRBV18|TRBJ2-2
CASSPPGQNTGELFF
TGTGCCAGCTCACCACCGGGACAAAACACCGGGGAGCTGTTTTTT
>.|.|TRBV7-7|TRBJ2-3
CASSLAGTTDTQYF
TGTGCTAGCAGCTTAGCCGGGACGACAGATACGCAGTATTTT
>.|.|TRBV18|TRBJ2-2
CASSKYTSLSNTGELFF
TGTGCCAGCTCAAAATACACAAGTTTATCGAACACCGGGGAGCTGTTTTTT
>TRBD1|.|TRBV5-4|TRBJ1-1
CASSNWGQRNTEAFF
TGTGCCAGCAGCAACTGGGGACAGAGGAACACTGAAGCTTTCTTT
>TRBD1|.|TRBV29-1|TRBJ2-3
CSVRDRAFTNTQYF
TGCAGCGTTCGGGACAGGGCTTTCACAAATACGCAGTATTTT
>.|.|TRBV7-8|TRBJ2-7
CASSLAGTGHYEQYF
TGTGCCAGCAGCTTAGCGGGCACAGGGCACTACGAGCAGTACTTC
>.|few|TRBV6-5|TRBJ2-2
CASSYSDRNTGELFF
TGTGCCAGCAGTTACTCCGACAGGAACACCGGGGAGCTGTTTTTT
>.|few|TRBV28|TRBJ2-7
CASSLVGFEQYF
TGTGCCAGCAGTTTAGTCGGCTTCGAGCAGTACTTC
>.|few|TRBV29-1|TRBJ2-3
CSVVRVDTQYF
TGCAGCGTTGTTCGGGTAGATACGCAGTATTTT
>.|once|TRBV19|TRBJ1-2
CASSIRDNYGYTF
TGTGCCAGTAGTATAAGGGATAACTATGGCTACACCTTC
>TRBD1|.|TRBV7-2|TRBJ2-1
CASRGQGGYNEQFF
TGTGCCAGCCGGGGACAGGGAGGGTACAATGAACAGTTCTTC
>.|few|TRBV7-9|TRBJ2-6
CASSSYQITFSGANVLTF
TGTGCCAGCAGCTCGTACCAGATCACTTTCTCTGGGGCCAACGTCCTGACTTTC
>.|few|TRBV4-2|TRBJ2-1
CASRAGTAGYNEQFF
TGTGCCAGCAGGGCGGGGACGGCGGGGTACAATGAGCAGTTCTTC
>TRBD2|.|TRBV28|TRBJ2-7
CASMGLAPYEQYF
TGTGCCAGTATGGGACTAGCTCCCTACGAGCAGTACTTC
>.|few|TRBV7-2|TRBJ2-3
CASSPLGSQYF
TGTGCCAGCAGCCCCCTGGGGTCGCAGTATTTT
>TRBD2|.|TRBV7-9|TRBJ2-7
CASTPSGHSYEQYF
TGTGCCAGCACCCCTAGCGGGCACTCCTACGAGCAGTACTTC
>TRBD1|.|TRBV10-3|TRBJ2-5
CASRDRGQETQYF
TGTGCCTCCCGGGACAGGGGCCAAGAGACCCAGTACTTC
>TRBD1|.|TRBV4-1|TRBJ1-1
CASSQPHRGRWGTEAFF
TGCGCCAGCAGCCAACCCCACAGGGGACGATGGGGCACTGAAGCTTTCTTT
>.|.|TRBV6-6|TRBJ1-3
CASSSTVATGNTIYF
TGTGCCAGCAGTTCCACCGTAGCCACTGGAAACACCATATATTTT
>TRBD1|few|TRBV11-2|TRBJ2-3
CASSLNRDRGRDTQYF
TGTGCCAGCAGCTTAAACCGGGACAGGGGGCGAGATACGCAGTATTTT
>.|.|TRBV7-2|TRBJ2-1
CASSLTISYNEQFF
TGTGCCAGCAGCTTAACCATCTCCTACAATGAGCAGTTCTTC
>.|few|TRBV7-2|TRBJ2-7
CASSATSYEQYF
TGTGCCAGCAGCGCAACCTCGTACGAGCAGTACTTC
>.|few|TRBV28|TRBJ1-5
CASSLVTLGNQPQHF
TGTGCCAGCAGTTTAGTAACTCTGGGTAATCAGCCCCAGCATTTT
>TRBD1|.|TRBV4-3|TRBJ2-3
CASSQESQGDVTDTQYF
TGCGCCAGCAGCCAAGAGAGCCAGGGGGATGTGACAGATACGCAGTATTTT
>.|.|TRBV19|TRBJ1-5
CASTDTELQHF
TGTGCCAGTACTGACACCGAGCTCCAGCATTTT
>TRBD1|few|TRBV5-1|TRBJ2-4
CASSPQGGRNIQYF
TGCGCCAGCAGCCCACAGGGGGGCAGAAACATTCAGTACTTC
>.|few|TRBV2|TRBJ1-5
CASSGQENQPQHF
TGTGCCAGCAGTGGACAAGAAAATCAGCCCCAGCATTTT
>TRBD1|few|TRBV27|TRBJ2-5
CASSLLSMTRGRTETQYF
TGTGCCAGCAGTTTATTATCGATGACAAGGGGGCGGACAGAGACCCAGTACTTC
>.|once|TRBV4-3|TRBJ2-6
CASSHRAGVLPGANVLTF
TGCGCCAGCAGCCACCGCGCAGGGGTTCTCCCTGGGGCCAACGTCCTGACTTTC
>TRBD1|.|TRBV9|TRBJ2-1
CASSGQGWSEQFF
TGTGCCAGCAGCGGACAGGGATGGAGTGAGCAGTTCTTC
>.|.|TRBV25-1|TRBJ1-3
CASSLGLGNTIYF
TGTGCCAGCAGTTTGGGTCTGGGAAACACCATATATTTT
>TRBD2|few|TRBV5-4|TRBJ2-1
CASSAGLAGGPEQFF
TGTGCCAGCAGCGCTGGACTAGCGGGAGGACCTGAGCAGTTCTTC
>TRBD2|.|TRBV6-5|TRBJ2-7
CASSYSGTSGYEQYF
TGTGCCAGCAGTTACTCAGGGACTAGCGGCTACGAGCAGTACTTC
>.|.|TRBV7-3|TRBJ2-3
CASSLTLATGDTQYF
TGTGCCAGCAGCTTAACTTTGGCCACCGGGGATACGCAGTATTTT
>TRBD2|few|TRBV2|TRBJ2-1
CASSEFVAGGHEQFF
TGTGCCAGCAGTGAATTTGTAGCGGGAGGCCATGAGCAGTTCTTC
>.|few|TRBV7-2|TRBJ2-3
CASSLWSTDTQYF
TGTGCCAGCAGCTTATGGTCCACAGATACGCAGTATTTT
>.|few|TRBV29-1|TRBJ1-2
CSVGTVYGYTF
TGCAGCGTTGGGACAGTCTATGGCTACACCTTC
>.|.|TRBV5-6|TRBJ1-2
CASSLASSIFNYGYTF
TGTGCCAGCAGCTTGGCAAGTTCCATCTTTAACTATGGCTACACCTTC
>TRBD2|few|TRBV7-2|TRBJ2-5
CASSPGHLAGYQETQYF
TGTGCCAGCAGTCCAGGGCACCTAGCGGGTTACCAAGAGACCCAGTACTTC
>TRBD2|few|TRBV18|TRBJ2-5
CASSPSGLAGEKTQYF
TGTGCCAGCTCACCCTCTGGACTAGCGGGAGAAAAGACCCAGTACTTC
>TRBD2|.|TRBV2|TRBJ2-7
CASSGTSGRTHEQYF
TGTGCCAGCAGCGGGACTAGCGGGAGAACTCACGAGCAGTACTTC